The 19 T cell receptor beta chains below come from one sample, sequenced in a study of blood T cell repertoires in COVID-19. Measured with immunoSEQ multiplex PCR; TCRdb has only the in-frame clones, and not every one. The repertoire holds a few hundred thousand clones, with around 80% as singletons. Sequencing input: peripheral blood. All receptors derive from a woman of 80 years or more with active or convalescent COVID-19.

CDR3 DNA: TGTGCCAGCAGTGAAAGGGGCAGGCGGAATCAGCCCCAGCATTTT. Protein product: CASSERGRRNQPQHF. The gene calls are TRBV2 and TRBJ1-5; D may be TRBD1 (5 bases). The CDR3 runs 15 residues. CDR1 SNHLY and CDR2 FYNNEI come from the germline V gene. The germline V and J ends were trimmed by 2 bases and 4 bases, with 12 bases remaining between them.

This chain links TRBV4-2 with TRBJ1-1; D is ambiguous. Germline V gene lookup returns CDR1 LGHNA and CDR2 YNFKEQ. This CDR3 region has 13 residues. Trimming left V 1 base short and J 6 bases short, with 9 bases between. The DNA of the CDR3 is TGTGCCAGCAGCCAAGCCCGGGTCGCTGAAGCTTTCTTT. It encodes CASSQARVAEAFF.

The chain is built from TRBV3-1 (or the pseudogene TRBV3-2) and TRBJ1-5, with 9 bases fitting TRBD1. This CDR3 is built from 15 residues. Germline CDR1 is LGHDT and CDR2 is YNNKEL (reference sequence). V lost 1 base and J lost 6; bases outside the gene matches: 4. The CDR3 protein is CASSQGTGEGQPQHF. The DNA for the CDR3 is TGTGCCAGCAGCCAAGGGACAGGGGAAGGTCAGCCCCAGCATTTT.

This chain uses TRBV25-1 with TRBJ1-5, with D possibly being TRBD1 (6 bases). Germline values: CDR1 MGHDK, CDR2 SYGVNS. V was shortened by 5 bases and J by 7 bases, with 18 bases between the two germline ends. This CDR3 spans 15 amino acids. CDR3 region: CASSPPGQGNQPQHF. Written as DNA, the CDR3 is TGTGCCAGCAGTCCCCCAGGGCAGGGGAACCAGCCCCAGCATTTT.

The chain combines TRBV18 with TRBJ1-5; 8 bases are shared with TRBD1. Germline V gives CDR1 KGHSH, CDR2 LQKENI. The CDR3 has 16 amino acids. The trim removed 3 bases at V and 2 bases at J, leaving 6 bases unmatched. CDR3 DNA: TGTGCCAGCTCACCGCAACAGGGGGTCGGCAATCAGCCCCAGCATTTT. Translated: CASSPQQGVGNQPQHF.

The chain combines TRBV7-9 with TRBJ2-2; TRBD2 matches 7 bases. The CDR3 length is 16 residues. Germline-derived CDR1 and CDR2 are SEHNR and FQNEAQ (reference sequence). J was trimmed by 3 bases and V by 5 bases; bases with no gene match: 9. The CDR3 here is CASSPNGGKHTGELFF. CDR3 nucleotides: TGTGCCAGCAGCCCGAACGGGGGGAAGCACACCGGGGAGCTGTTTTTT.

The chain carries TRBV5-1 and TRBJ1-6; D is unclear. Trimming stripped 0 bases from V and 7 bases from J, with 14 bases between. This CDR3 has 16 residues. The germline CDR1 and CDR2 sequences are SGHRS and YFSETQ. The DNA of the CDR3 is TGCGCCAGCAGCTTGGACCCTAGTAGCCAGAATTCACCCCTCCACTTT. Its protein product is CASSLDPSSQNSPLHF. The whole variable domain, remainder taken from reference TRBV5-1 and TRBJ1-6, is KAGVTQTPRYLIKTRGQQVTLSCSPISGHRSVSWYQQTPGQGLQFLFEYFSETQRNKGNFPGRFSGRQFSNSRSEMNVSTLELGDSALYLCASSLDPSSQNSPLHFGNGTRLTVT.

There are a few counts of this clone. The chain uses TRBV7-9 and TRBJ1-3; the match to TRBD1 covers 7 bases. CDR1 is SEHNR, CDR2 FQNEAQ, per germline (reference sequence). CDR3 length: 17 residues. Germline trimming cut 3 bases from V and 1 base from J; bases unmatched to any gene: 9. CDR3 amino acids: CASSFSGTALSGNTIYF. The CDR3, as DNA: TGTGCCAGCAGCTTTTCCGGGACAGCTTTATCTGGAAACACCATATATTTT.

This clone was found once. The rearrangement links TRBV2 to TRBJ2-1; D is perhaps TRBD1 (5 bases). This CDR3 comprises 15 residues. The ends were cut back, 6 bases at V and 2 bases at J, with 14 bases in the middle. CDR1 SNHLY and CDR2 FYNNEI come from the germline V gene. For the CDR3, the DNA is TGTGCCAGCAGCCAGACAGTCGCCACCTACAATGAGCAGTTCTTC. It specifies CASSQTVATYNEQFF.

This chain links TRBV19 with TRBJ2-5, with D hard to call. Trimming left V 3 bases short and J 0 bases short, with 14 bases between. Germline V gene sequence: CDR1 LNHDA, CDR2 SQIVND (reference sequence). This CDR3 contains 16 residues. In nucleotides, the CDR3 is TGTGCCAGTAGTATTCTAGGCGGAACCTACCAAGAGACCCAGTACTTC. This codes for CASSILGGTYQETQYF.

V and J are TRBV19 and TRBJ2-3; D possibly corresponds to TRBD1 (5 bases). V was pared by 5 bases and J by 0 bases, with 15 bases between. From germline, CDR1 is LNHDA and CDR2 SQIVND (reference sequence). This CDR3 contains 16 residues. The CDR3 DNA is TGTGCCAGTAGTTCCCCCGGTGGGGCCAGCACAGATACGCAGTATTTT. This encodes CASSSPGGASTDTQYF.

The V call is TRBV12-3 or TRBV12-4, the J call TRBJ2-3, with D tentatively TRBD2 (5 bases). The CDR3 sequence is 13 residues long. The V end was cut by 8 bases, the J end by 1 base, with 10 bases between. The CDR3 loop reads CASGLRGTDTQYF. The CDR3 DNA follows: TGTGCCAGCGGCTTGAGGGGCACAGATACGCAGTATTTT.

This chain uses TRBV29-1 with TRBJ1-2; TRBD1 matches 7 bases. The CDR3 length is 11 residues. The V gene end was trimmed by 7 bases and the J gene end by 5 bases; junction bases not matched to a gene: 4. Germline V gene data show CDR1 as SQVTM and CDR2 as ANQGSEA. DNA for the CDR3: TGCAGCGCACAGGGGATTTATGGCTACACCTTC. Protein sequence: CSAQGIYGYTF.

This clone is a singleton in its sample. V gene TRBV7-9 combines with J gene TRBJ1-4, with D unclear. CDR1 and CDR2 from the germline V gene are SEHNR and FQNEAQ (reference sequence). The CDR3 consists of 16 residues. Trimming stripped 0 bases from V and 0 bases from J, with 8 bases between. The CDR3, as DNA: TGTGCCAGCAGCTTAGCGCTCGGAGCAACTAATGAAAAACTGTTTTTT. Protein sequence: CASSLALGATNEKLFF.

The CDR3 is CASSRGPGTGRAETQYF. Written as DNA, the CDR3 is TGCGCCAGCAGCCGTGGGCCCGGGACAGGGAGAGCAGAGACCCAGTACTTC. The chain carries TRBV4-1 and TRBJ2-5; 9 positions agree with TRBD1. The CDR3 consists of 17 residues. J lost 4 bases, V lost 4 bases, and 13 bases had no gene match. Germline V CDR1 and CDR2: MGHRA, YSYEKL.

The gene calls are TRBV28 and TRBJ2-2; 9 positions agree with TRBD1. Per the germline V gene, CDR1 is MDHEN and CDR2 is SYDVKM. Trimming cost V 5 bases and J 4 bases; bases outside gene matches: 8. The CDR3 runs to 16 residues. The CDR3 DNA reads TGTGCCAGCAGTCCCAACAGGGGGCGCGGCACCGGGGAGCTGTTTTTT. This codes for CASSPNRGRGTGELFF.

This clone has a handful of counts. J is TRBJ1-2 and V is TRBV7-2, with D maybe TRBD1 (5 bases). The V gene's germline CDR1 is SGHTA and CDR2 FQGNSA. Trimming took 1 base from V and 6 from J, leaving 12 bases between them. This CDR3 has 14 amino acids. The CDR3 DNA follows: TGTGCCAGCAGCTTAGTGGGGCAGTCGAATGGCTACACCTTC. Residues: CASSLVGQSNGYTF.

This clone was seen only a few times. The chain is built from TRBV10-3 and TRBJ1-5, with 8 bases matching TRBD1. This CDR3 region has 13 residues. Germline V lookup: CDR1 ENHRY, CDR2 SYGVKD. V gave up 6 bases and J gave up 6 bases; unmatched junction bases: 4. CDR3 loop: CAIRDRERQPQHF. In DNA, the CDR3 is TGTGCCATCAGGGACAGGGAACGTCAGCCCCAGCATTTT.

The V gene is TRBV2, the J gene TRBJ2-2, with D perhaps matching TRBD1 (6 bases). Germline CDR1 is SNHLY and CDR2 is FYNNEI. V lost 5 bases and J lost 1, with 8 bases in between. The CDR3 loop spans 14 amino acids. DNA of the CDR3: TGTGCCAGCAGTAACAGGGAGAACACCGGGGAGCTGTTTTTT. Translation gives CASSNRENTGELFF.